Included here is one T cell receptor beta chain sequence, with context. This clone registers as medium-sized (0.01 to 0.1%) within its sample. Its antigen remains unidentified. Base quality data are lacking; no much larger clone is found one base away. The method behind the library was the immunoSEQ multiplex PCR assay. TCRdb's version of the immuneACCESS table is confined to in-frame rearrangements and falls short of the full clone set. An unresolved V gene accounts for under half of the shortfall where checked; the remainder is of unknown origin. Across this sample there are 10,000 or so clones, with 83% seen only once. Jointly, the top ten make up 15% to 20% of the sample. The sample is drawn from a study of T cell changes during pregnancy in multiple sclerosis (dated by TCRdb to the late 2010s). The study in broad terms: The study examined how the T cell repertoire changed over the course of pregnancy in women with multiple sclerosis.

V gives up 8 bases and J gives up 0 bases, and the segment between their germline ends measures 26 bases. CDR3 length: 19 amino acids, cysteine to phenylalanine. The only DNA kept is the CDR3, 57 bases in frame from the first base. CDR1 is given as SGHTA and CDR2 as FQGTGA, both from the germline V gene. This clonotype was obtained from a female donor in good health, enrolled as a control in a pregnancy study. The material was CD8+ T cells from peripheral blood mononuclear cells, obtained in the third trimester of pregnancy. The chain couples TRBV7-3 to TRBJ2-1; the D region possibly corresponds to TRBD2 (7 bases align). The DNA sequence is given as TGTGCCAGCCCTCCCCAGCGGGACAAACTATCATCCTCCTACAATGAGCAGTTCTTC. It specifies CASPPQRDKLSSSYNEQFF.